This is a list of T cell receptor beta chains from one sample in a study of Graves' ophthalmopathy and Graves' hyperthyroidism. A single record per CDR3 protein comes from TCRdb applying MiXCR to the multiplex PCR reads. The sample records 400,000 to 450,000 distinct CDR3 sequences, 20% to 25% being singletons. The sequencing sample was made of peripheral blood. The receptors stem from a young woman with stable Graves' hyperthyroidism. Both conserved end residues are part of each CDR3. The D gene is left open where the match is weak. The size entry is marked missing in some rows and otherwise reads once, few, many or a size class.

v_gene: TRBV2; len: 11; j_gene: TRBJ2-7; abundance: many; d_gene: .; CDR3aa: CASSGALEQYF; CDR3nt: TGTGCCAGCAGTGGGGCACTAGAGCAGTACTTC
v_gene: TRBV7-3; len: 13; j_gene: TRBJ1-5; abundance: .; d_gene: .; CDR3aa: CPSSLNGNQPQHF; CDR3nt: TGTCCCAGCAGCTTAAACGGAAATCAGCCCCAGCATTTT
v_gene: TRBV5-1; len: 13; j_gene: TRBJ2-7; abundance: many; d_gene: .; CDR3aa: CASSFGDTYEQYF; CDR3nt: TGTGCCAGCAGTTTTGGTGATACCTACGAGCAGTACTTC
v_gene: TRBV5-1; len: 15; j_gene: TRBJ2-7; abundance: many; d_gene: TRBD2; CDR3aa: CASSPGLAGFHEQYF; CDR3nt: TGCGCCAGCAGCCCCGGACTAGCGGGCTTCCACGAGCAGTACTTC
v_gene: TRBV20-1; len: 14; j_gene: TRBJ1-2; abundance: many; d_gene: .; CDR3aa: CSASPGPSLYGYTF; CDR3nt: TGCAGTGCTAGCCCAGGGCCTAGTCTCTATGGCTACACCTTC
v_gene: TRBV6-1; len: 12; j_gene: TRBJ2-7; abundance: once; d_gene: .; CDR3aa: CATISPTYEQYF; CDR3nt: TGTGCCACTATCAGTCCTACCTACGAGCAGTACTTC
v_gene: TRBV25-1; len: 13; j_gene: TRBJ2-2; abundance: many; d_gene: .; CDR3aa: CASRQTNTGELFF; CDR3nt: TGTGCCAGCAGACAGACGAACACCGGGGAGCTGTTTTTT
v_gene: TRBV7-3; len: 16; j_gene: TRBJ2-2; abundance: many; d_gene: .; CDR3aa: CASSLTLRGVSGELFF; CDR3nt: TGTGCCAGCAGCTTAACGTTGCGGGGAGTTTCCGGGGAGCTGTTTTTT
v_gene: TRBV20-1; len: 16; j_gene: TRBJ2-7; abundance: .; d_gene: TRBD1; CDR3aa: CSASISGGGSSYEQYF; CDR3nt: TGCAGTGCTAGCATATCAGGGGGCGGTAGCTCCTACGAGCAGTACTTC
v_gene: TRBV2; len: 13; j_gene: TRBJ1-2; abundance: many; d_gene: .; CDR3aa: CASTGSFNYGYTF; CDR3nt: TGTGCCAGCACGGGCAGTTTTAACTATGGCTACACCTTC
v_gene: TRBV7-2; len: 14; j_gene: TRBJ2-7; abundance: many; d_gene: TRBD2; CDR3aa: CASSPSGRTYEQYF; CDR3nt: TGTGCCAGCAGCCCTAGCGGGAGGACCTACGAGCAGTACTTC
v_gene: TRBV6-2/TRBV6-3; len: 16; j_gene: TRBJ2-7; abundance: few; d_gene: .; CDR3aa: CASSYYSGLTPYEQYF; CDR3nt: TGTGCCAGCAGTTACTACTCGGGACTGACTCCCTACGAGCAGTACTTC
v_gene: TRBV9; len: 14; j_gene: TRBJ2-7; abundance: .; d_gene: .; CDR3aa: CASSTGTEDYEQYF; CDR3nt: TGTGCCAGCAGCACTGGGACGGAGGACTACGAGCAGTACTTC
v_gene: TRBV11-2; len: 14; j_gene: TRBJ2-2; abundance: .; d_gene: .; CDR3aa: CAGDVGGGTGELFF; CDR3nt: TGTGCCGGTGACGTGGGGGGCGGAACCGGGGAGCTGTTTTTT
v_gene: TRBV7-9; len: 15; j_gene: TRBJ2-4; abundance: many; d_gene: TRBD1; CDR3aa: CASSFEGQGVNIQYF; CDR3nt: TGTGCCAGCAGCTTCGAAGGACAGGGGGTAAACATTCAGTACTTC
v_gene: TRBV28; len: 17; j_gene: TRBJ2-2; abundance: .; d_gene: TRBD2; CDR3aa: CASSLFLREGNTGELFF; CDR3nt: TGTGCCAGCAGTTTATTTTTGCGGGAGGGTAACACCGGGGAGCTGTTTTTT
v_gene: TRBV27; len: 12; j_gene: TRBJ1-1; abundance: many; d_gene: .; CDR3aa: CASRSGGTEAFF; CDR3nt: TGTGCCAGCAGGAGCGGAGGCACTGAAGCTTTCTTT
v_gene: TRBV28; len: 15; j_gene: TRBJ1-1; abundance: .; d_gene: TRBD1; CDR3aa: CASSWTGGWSTEAFF; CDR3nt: TGTGCCAGCAGTTGGACAGGGGGCTGGAGCACTGAAGCTTTCTTT
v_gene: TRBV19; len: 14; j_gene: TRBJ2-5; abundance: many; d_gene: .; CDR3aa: CASSTGGYKETQYF; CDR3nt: TGTGCCAGTAGTACCGGGGGCTACAAAGAGACCCAGTACTTC
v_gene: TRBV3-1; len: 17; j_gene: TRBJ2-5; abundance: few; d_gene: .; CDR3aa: CASSQRLERGGQETQYF; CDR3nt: TGTGCCAGCAGCCAGAGACTCGAAAGGGGGGGTCAAGAGACCCAGTACTTC
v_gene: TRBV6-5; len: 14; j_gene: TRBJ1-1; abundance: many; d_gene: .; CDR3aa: CASSYLGVNTEAFF; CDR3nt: TGTGCCAGCAGTTACTTAGGGGTGAACACTGAAGCTTTCTTT
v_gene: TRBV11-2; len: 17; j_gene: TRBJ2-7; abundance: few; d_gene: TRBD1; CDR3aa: CASSPGTGGRRSYEQYF; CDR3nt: TGTGCCAGCAGCCCCGGGACAGGGGGCCGAAGGTCCTACGAGCAGTACTTC
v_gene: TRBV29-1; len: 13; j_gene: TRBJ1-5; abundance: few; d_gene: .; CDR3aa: CSVSSGLNQPQHF; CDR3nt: TGCAGCGTTTCCTCCGGACTAAATCAGCCCCAGCATTTT